This is a list of T cell receptor beta chains from one sample in a study of cytomegalovirus exposure and HLA in healthy donors. Assay used: immunoSEQ multiplex PCR; TCRdb lists only in-frame clones, some missing. Here the sample spans 70,000 to 95,000 clones, 75% to 85% being singletons. Sequencing was performed on PBMCs. The receptors here all came from a woman in her thirties or forties in good health and CMV-seropositive. The CDR3 runs from the conserved cysteine through the conserved F or W. The D gene is left open where the match is weak. The size of a clone is reported for some rows only, either as once, few or many, or as a class for expanded clones.

CDR3aa: CASSQESGGDTQYF
CDR3nt: TGCGCCAGCAGCCAAGAGTCCGGGGGAGATACGCAGTATTTT
len: 14
d_gene: .
v_gene: TRBV4-1
abundance: once
j_gene: TRBJ2-3

CDR3aa: CASSATLSTGLLGNSPLHF
CDR3nt: TGTGCCAGCAGCGCGACGTTATCCACAGGGCTCCTAGGGAATTCACCCCTCCACTTT
len: 19
d_gene: .
v_gene: TRBV9
abundance: .
j_gene: TRBJ1-6

CDR3aa: CASSYLGRGARYTF
CDR3nt: TGTGCCAGCAGTTACTTGGGTCGGGGGGCCCGCTACACCTTC
len: 14
d_gene: .
v_gene: TRBV6-5
abundance: .
j_gene: TRBJ1-2

CDR3aa: CASNEKYGYTF
CDR3nt: TGTGCCAGCAACGAGAAGTATGGCTACACCTTC
len: 11
d_gene: .
v_gene: TRBV2
abundance: once
j_gene: TRBJ1-2

CDR3aa: CASSPGQGSFF
CDR3nt: TGTGCCAGCAGTCCGGGACAGGGATCTTTCTTT
len: 11
d_gene: TRBD1
v_gene: TRBV25-1
abundance: .
j_gene: TRBJ1-1

CDR3aa: CASSPGHETEAFF
CDR3nt: TGTGCCAGCAGCCCCGGACATGAGACTGAAGCTTTCTTT
len: 13
d_gene: .
v_gene: TRBV5-6
abundance: few
j_gene: TRBJ1-1

CDR3aa: CASSFQAENNEQFF
CDR3nt: TGCGCCAGCAGCTTTCAAGCGGAAAACAATGAGCAGTTCTTC
len: 14
d_gene: .
v_gene: TRBV5-1
abundance: .
j_gene: TRBJ2-1

CDR3aa: CASSQASSGNTIYF
CDR3nt: TGCGCCAGCAGCCAAGCGAGTTCTGGAAACACCATATATTTT
len: 14
d_gene: .
v_gene: TRBV4-3
abundance: .
j_gene: TRBJ1-3

CDR3aa: CASSFEGSTEAFF
CDR3nt: TGTGCCAGTAGTTTTGAGGGATCGACTGAAGCTTTCTTT
len: 13
d_gene: .
v_gene: TRBV19
abundance: .
j_gene: TRBJ1-1

CDR3aa: CASSYLQGGYGYTF
CDR3nt: TGTGCCAGCAGCTACCTACAGGGGGGCTATGGCTACACCTTC
len: 14
d_gene: TRBD1
v_gene: TRBV5-6
abundance: .
j_gene: TRBJ1-2

CDR3aa: CASNTGIEAFF
CDR3nt: TGTGCCAGCAACACCGGGATCGAAGCTTTCTTT
len: 11
d_gene: .
v_gene: TRBV6-1
abundance: .
j_gene: TRBJ1-1

CDR3aa: CASSPVGATSNTEAFF
CDR3nt: TGTGCCAGCAGCCCAGTGGGGGCAACATCGAACACTGAAGCTTTCTTT
len: 16
d_gene: .
v_gene: TRBV11-2
abundance: .
j_gene: TRBJ1-1

CDR3aa: CASSPFGTSSSYNEQFF
CDR3nt: TGCGCCAGCAGCCCCTTTGGGACTTCGAGCTCCTACAATGAGCAGTTCTTC
len: 17
d_gene: .
v_gene: TRBV5-1
abundance: .
j_gene: TRBJ2-1

CDR3aa: CASSLSYNEQFF
CDR3nt: TGTGCCAGTAGTCTCTCCTACAATGAGCAGTTCTTC
len: 12
d_gene: .
v_gene: TRBV19
abundance: .
j_gene: TRBJ2-1

CDR3aa: CASSAGQGTPLHF
CDR3nt: TGTGCCAGCAGCGCGGGACAGGGAACACCCCTCCACTTT
len: 13
d_gene: TRBD1
v_gene: TRBV9
abundance: .
j_gene: TRBJ1-6

CDR3aa: CASRREIADEQFF
CDR3nt: TGTGCCAGCAGGCGGGAGATTGCCGATGAGCAGTTCTTC
len: 13
d_gene: TRBD2
v_gene: TRBV2
abundance: .
j_gene: TRBJ2-1

CDR3aa: CASSQDLGHYEQYF
CDR3nt: TGTGCCAGCAGCCAAGATCTCGGACACTACGAGCAGTACTTC
len: 14
d_gene: .
v_gene: TRBV4-2
abundance: once
j_gene: TRBJ2-7

CDR3aa: CASSQRLSGTEAFF
CDR3nt: TGTGCCAGCAGCCAACGGCTTTCGGGCACTGAAGCTTTCTTT
len: 14
d_gene: .
v_gene: TRBV4-2
abundance: .
j_gene: TRBJ1-1

CDR3aa: CASTYTGELFF
CDR3nt: TGTGCCAGCACCTACACCGGGGAGCTGTTTTTT
len: 11
d_gene: .
v_gene: TRBV2
abundance: .
j_gene: TRBJ2-2

CDR3aa: CASSEWGGETETQYF
CDR3nt: TGTGCCAGCAGTGAGTGGGGGGGGGAGACGGAGACCCAGTACTTC
len: 15
d_gene: TRBD2
v_gene: TRBV6-4
abundance: .
j_gene: TRBJ2-5